These 23 T cell receptor beta chains share one sample of origin, sequenced in a study of OX40 agonist ivuxolimab in advanced cancers. Repertoires were generated with immunoSEQ multiplex PCR, while TCRdb's copy carries only in-frame clones and drops some. The sample comprises roughly 71,000 clones, about 87% of which are singletons, and 0.45% to 0.65% rests with the top ten. This material consisted of CD4+ or CD8+ T cells sorted from blood, taken in a trial of the OX40 agonist ivuxolimab. The receptors shown here come from an adult with an advanced solid tumor such as melanoma, head and neck, liver or kidney cancer.

The gene calls are TRBV7-6 and TRBJ2-2, with D hard to call. This CDR3 is 13 amino acids long. Germline values: CDR1 SGHVS, CDR2 FNYEAQ. V was pared by 1 base and J by 9 bases, with 9 bases between. The CDR3 spells CASSLVLSRELFF. CDR3 coding DNA: TGTGCCAGCAGCTTAGTCCTGTCGAGGGAGCTGTTTTTT.

V and J are TRBV7-2 and TRBJ1-2; the D is unclear. Germline lookup yields CDR1 SGHTA and CDR2 FQGNSA. Deletions cut 6 bases from V and 8 bases from J, with 16 bases between. This CDR3 has 13 amino acids. The chain's CDR3 is CASSTLEGLGYTF. The CDR3, as DNA: TGTGCCAGCAGTACACTGGAGGGCTTGGGCTACACCTTC.

CDR3 protein: CASSRLISGETQYF. The CDR3 DNA is TGCGCCAGCAGCCGACTAATAAGCGGCGAGACCCAGTACTTC. The chain joins TRBV5-1 to TRBJ2-5; tentatively, D is TRBD2 (5 bases). Germline V gives CDR1 SGHRS, CDR2 YFSETQ. V lost 4 bases and J 5 bases, leaving 15 bases between the germline ends. The CDR3 has 14 amino acids.

This clone was seen just once. The CDR3 protein is CASSLVGSAGGLTDTQYF. In nucleotides, the CDR3 is TGCGCCAGCAGCTTGGTAGGGTCGGCAGGAGGGTTGACAGATACGCAGTATTTT. The chain links TRBV5-1 to TRBJ2-3; a possible D gene is TRBD2 (6 bases). The CDR3 runs to 18 residues. Germline V CDR1 and CDR2: SGHRS, YFSETQ. Trimming left V 0 bases short and J 3 bases short, with 20 bases between.

The chain employs TRBV28 and TRBJ1-2; D gene ambiguous. Germline CDR1 and CDR2: MDHEN and SYDVKM. V lost 5 bases and J lost 10, with 11 bases in between. CDR3 size: 11 residues. The CDR3 DNA follows: TGTGCCAGCAGTCCAGCTTACGTCTACACCTTC. Protein sequence: CASSPAYVYTF.

V usage is TRBV7-3 and J usage is TRBJ1-6, with a weak D call TRBD1 (6 bases). The germline V gene has CDR1 SGHTA and CDR2 FQGTGA. The CDR3 loop spans 18 amino acids. The germline V and J ends were trimmed by 1 base and 6 bases, with 19 bases remaining between them. CDR3 protein: CASSLMYVDSSLNSPLHF. The CDR3 DNA follows: TGTGCCAGCAGCTTAATGTACGTGGACAGCAGTCTTAATTCACCCCTCCACTTT.

The V and J genes are TRBV5-6 and TRBJ1-2; D might be TRBD1 (6 bases). V gave up 2 bases and J gave up 1 base, with 15 bases separating them. This CDR3 is built from 16 residues. Germline V gives CDR1 SGHDT, CDR2 YYEEEE. The CDR3 spells CASSFLALGGNYGYTF. CDR3 coding DNA: TGTGCCAGCAGCTTTCTGGCTCTAGGGGGTAACTATGGCTACACCTTC.

V is TRBV13 and J is TRBJ2-2, with a tentative D call TRBD2 (5 bases). CDR3 size: 16 residues. V lost 1 base and J lost 4, with 13 bases in between. Germline V gives CDR1 PRHDT, CDR2 FYEKMQ (reference sequence). CDR3: CASSLELVGRTGELFF. As DNA, the CDR3 is TGTGCCAGCAGCTTAGAACTAGTTGGTCGCACCGGGGAGCTGTTTTTT.

This clone was seen only a few times. The gene calls are TRBV6-1 and TRBJ1-3; D is unclear. CDR3 length: 11 amino acids. Trimming took 3 bases from V and 8 from J, leaving 5 bases between them. Germline CDR1 reads MNHNS; CDR2 reads SASEGT. CDR3 coding DNA: TGTGCCAGCAGTGAGGGCGACACCATATATTTT. Translating gives CASSEGDTIYF.

The CDR3 DNA sequence: TGTGCCAGTAGTATATTCGGCTCTGGGGCCAACGTCCTGACTTTC. This encodes CASSIFGSGANVLTF. The rearrangement links TRBV19 to TRBJ2-6, with no clear D. The CDR3 has 15 amino acids. Germline assignment: CDR1 LNHDA and CDR2 SQIVND (reference sequence). V was pared by 2 bases and J by 0 bases, with 5 bases between. Drawing the rest from reference TRBV19 and TRBJ2-6, the complete variable domain is DGGITQSPKYLFRKEGQNVTLSCEQNLNHDAMYWYRQDPGQGLRLIYYSQIVNDFQKGDIAEGYSVSREKKESFPLTVTSAQKNPTAFYLCASSIFGSGANVLTFGAGSRLTVL.

The chain recombines TRBV11-2 with TRBJ1-4, with D possibly matching TRBD1 (5 bases). V lost 5 bases and J lost 6, with 13 bases in between. The CDR3 totals 14 residues. Per the germline V gene, CDR1 is SGHAT and CDR2 is FQNNGV. The CDR3 spells CASSPRTLDEKLFF. The DNA for the CDR3 is TGTGCCAGCAGCCCCAGGACATTGGATGAAAAACTGTTTTTT.

The chain carries TRBV6-1 and TRBJ2-7; D call uncertain. Germline V CDR1 and CDR2: MNHNS, SASEGT. V was shortened by 1 base and J by 5 bases, with 12 bases between the two germline ends. The CDR3 extends over 14 amino acids. CDR3 region: CASSEVGKWDEQYF. In DNA form, the CDR3 reads TGTGCCAGCAGTGAAGTTGGGAAATGGGACGAGCAGTACTTC.

This chain joins TRBV7-5 and TRBJ2-7. TRBV7-5 is termed a pseudogene. CDR3 size: 14 residues. CDR3 region: CVRSFKGPRREQYF. The CDR3 nucleotides are TGTGTCAGAAGCTTCAAGGGCCCGCGTCGGGAGCAGTACTTC.

This clone was seen a few times. V is TRBV2 and J is TRBJ1-5; a possible D gene is TRBD1 (5 bases). Germline CDR1 SNHLY, CDR2 FYNNEI. The germline V and J ends were trimmed by 7 bases and 4 bases, with 11 bases remaining between them. The CDR3 length is 13 residues. The CDR3 is CASKGRLNQPQHF. The DNA of the CDR3 is TGTGCCAGCAAGGGACGGCTGAATCAGCCCCAGCATTTT.

The gene calls are TRBV6-1 and TRBJ2-5; TRBD1 agrees at 10 bases. V shed 7 bases and J 4 bases; nucleotides not matched to a gene: 6. Germline CDR1 is MNHNS and CDR2 is SASEGT. The CDR3 spans 14 residues. CDR3 amino acids: CASNLRQGAETQYF. CDR3 bases: TGTGCCAGCAACCTAAGACAGGGGGCAGAGACCCAGTACTTC.

The rearrangement uses TRBV2 and TRBJ1-5, with D tentatively TRBD1 (6 bases). The CDR3 totals 14 residues. Germline V CDR1 and CDR2: SNHLY, FYNNEI. The V end was cut by 3 bases, the J end by 4 bases, with 10 bases between. CDR3 DNA: TGTGCCAGCAGTGACCCGGGGGCAAATCAGCCCCAGCATTTT. Translated: CASSDPGANQPQHF.

The chain is built from TRBV9 and TRBJ2-3; no clear D. Trimming stripped 0 bases from V and 6 bases from J, with 5 bases between. There are 12 residues in the CDR3. CDR1 is SGDLS, CDR2 YYNGEE, per germline. The CDR3 reads CASSVDADTQYF. The CDR3 nucleotides read TGTGCCAGCAGCGTAGATGCGGATACGCAGTATTTT.

The CDR3 bases are TGTGCCAGCAGCTTGTCGGGGGCAGGGGCCAGCAATCAGCCCCAGCATTTT. This encodes CASSLSGAGASNQPQHF. The chain couples TRBV5-6 to TRBJ1-5; D might be TRBD1 (6 bases). The CDR3 consists of 17 residues. The ends were cut back, 1 base at V and 1 base at J, with 15 bases in the middle. Germline V gives CDR1 SGHDT, CDR2 YYEEEE.

The chain recombines TRBV5-5 with TRBJ2-2; TRBD1 or TRBD2 may be the D gene (5 bases each). The CDR3 runs 15 residues. From germline, CDR1 is SGHKS and CDR2 YYEKEE (reference sequence). V was pared by 3 bases and J by 4 bases, with 13 bases between. CDR3 DNA: TGTGCCAGCAGCTCGATATGGGGGAGCACCGGGGAGCTGTTTTTT. This encodes CASSSIWGSTGELFF.

V gene TRBV30 combines with J gene TRBJ1-1; D gene uncertain. V lost 0 bases and J 7 bases, leaving 15 bases between the germline ends. Germline V lookup: CDR1 GTSNPN, CDR2 SVGIG (reference sequence). The CDR3 has 14 amino acids. Here the CDR3 DNA reads TGTGCCTGGAGTGTGAGGGCAGGACGACTTGAAGCTTTCTTT. Amino acids: CAWSVRAGRLEAFF.

The gene calls are TRBV7-9 and TRBJ1-2; 7 bases fit TRBD1. The J segment lost 0 bases and the V segment lost 5 bases, leaving 6 bases of the junction unmatched. Germline assignment: CDR1 SEHNR and CDR2 FQNEAQ (reference sequence). The CDR3 sequence is 15 residues long. The CDR3: CASSPGDSPNYGYTF. CDR3 sequence (DNA): TGTGCCAGCAGCCCGGGGGACAGCCCTAACTATGGCTACACCTTC.

The chain carries TRBV18 and TRBJ1-1; no firm D call. The CDR3 has 14 amino acids. V gave up 3 bases and J gave up 1 base, with 9 bases separating them. CDR1 KGHSH and CDR2 LQKENI come from the germline V gene. This CDR3 reads CASSPSAGNTEAFF. In DNA form, the CDR3 reads TGTGCCAGCTCACCTTCGGCGGGGAACACTGAAGCTTTCTTT. Supplemented by reference TRBV18 and TRBJ1-1, the full variable domain reads NAGVMQNPRHLVRRRGQEARLRCSPMKGHSHVYWYRQLPEEGLKFMVYLQKENIIDESGMPKERFSAEFPKEGPSILRIQQVVRGDSAAYFCASSPSAGNTEAFFGQGTRLTVV.

The rearrangement links TRBV5-6 to TRBJ2-1; 7 positions agree with TRBD1. The ends lost 7 bases at V and 4 bases at J; junction bases unmatched: 8. The CDR3 covers 14 residues. CDR1 and CDR2 from the germline V gene are SGHDT and YYEEEE. CDR3 in amino acids: CASRSWDRYNEQFF. The CDR3 coding sequence is TGTGCCAGCCGATCCTGGGACAGATACAATGAGCAGTTCTTC. Complete variable domain (other parts from reference TRBV5-6 and TRBJ2-1): DAGVTQSPTHLIKTRGQQVTLRCSPKSGHDTVSWYQQALGQGPQFIFQYYEEEERQRGNFPDRFSGHQFPNYSSELNVNALLLGDSALYLCASRSWDRYNEQFFGPGTRLTVL.